The clone carrying this T cell receptor (beta chain) came up once. Losses at the gene ends were 1 base for V and 4 bases for J; bases not matched to a gene: 4. The CDR3 has 15 amino acids. The germline V gene has CDR1 LGHNA and CDR2 YNFKEQ. Sequencing was performed with immunoSEQ multiplex PCR; in TCRdb, only in-frame clones are kept and a portion is missing. The data hold 70,000 to 95,000 clones, with 85% to 95% observed a single time. These data come from a study of T cell changes during pregnancy in multiple sclerosis. This sequence was found in a female donor with multiple sclerosis, enrolled in a pregnancy study. The J gene is TRBJ1-2, the V gene TRBV4-2, with 9 bases lining up with TRBD1. The sequences come from peripheral blood, collected in the third trimester of pregnancy. Written as DNA, the CDR3 is TGTGCCAGCAGCCAAGGGACAGGGGATCTCTATGGCTACACCTTC. The encoded protein is CASSQGTGDLYGYTF.